This note documents a single TCR beta chain sequence. The target antigen is unknown. Primers for the PCR totalled 60 Vbeta and 13 Jbeta. In the authors' workflow: Roughly 80 million unique TCR beta chains, 10 million to 14 million shared, were counted in a later analysis. TCRdb keeps only in-frame clones here, not all; method: immunoSEQ multiplex PCR. That table is the source of V, J and clone size, and D and trimming were worked out from the DNA. The data show around 190,000 clones, around 83% seen once. V lost 6 bases and J 4 bases, leaving 13 bases between the germline ends. CDR1 is SQVTM and CDR2 is ANQGSEA in the germline V gene. The CDR3 sequence is 13 residues long. This sample is part of a study of cytomegalovirus exposure and HLA in healthy donors. Findings and caveats of the study: Analyzed later, most CMV-associated TCR beta chains appeared HLA-restricted.

The sequence derives from a girl under 10 years old in good health and CMV-seropositive. V is TRBV29-1 and J is TRBJ1-5, with D perhaps TRBD1 (5 bases). The sample consisted of PBMCs. CDR3 amino acids: CSVGDRINQPQHF. The DNA of the CDR3 is TGCAGCGTGGGTGACAGAATAAATCAGCCCCAGCATTTT. The full variable domain, in which reference TRBV29-1 and TRBJ1-5 provide the parts outside the CDR3, is SAVISQKPSRDICQRGTSLTIQCQVDSQVTMMFWYRQQPGQSLTLIATANQGSEATYESGFVIDKFPISRPNLTFSTLTVSNMSPEDSSIYLCSVGDRINQPQHFGDGTRLSIL.